This passage covers 11 T cell receptor beta chains from one sample sequenced in a study of blood T cells in healthy people across ages. Then a second PCR, running roughly 6 to 12 cycles, was carried out with a sample-barcoded 5' primer and a J-beta primer mix. TCRdb used MiXCR to reprocess the 5' RACE reads, holding one entry per CDR3 protein. This sample has 1.5 million to 2 million distinct CDR3 sequences, with around 35% found just once. Input material: blood. Receptor source: a woman aged 30 to 39 in good health.

The chain uses TRBV5-1 and TRBJ1-1, with D perhaps matching TRBD1 (5 bases). Trimming took off 0 bases at V and 5 bases at J, with 14 bases between the two ends. This CDR3 spans 15 amino acids. CDR1 and CDR2 (germline): SGHRS, YFSETQ. The CDR3 protein is CASSLVQGVHTEAFF. The CDR3 DNA reads TGCGCCAGCAGCTTGGTGCAGGGTGTACATACTGAAGCTTTCTTT. Drawing the rest from reference TRBV5-1 and TRBJ1-1, the complete variable domain is KAGVTQTPRYLIKTRGQQVTLSCSPISGHRSVSWYQQTPGQGLQFLFEYFSETQRNKGNFPGRFSGRQFSNSRSEMNVSTLELGDSALYLCASSLVQGVHTEAFFGQGTRLTVV.

This clonotype has a handful of counts. The chain has TRBV20-1 and TRBJ2-3, with D perhaps being TRBD1 or TRBD2 (5 bases each). In germline, CDR1 is DFQATT, CDR2 SNEGSKA (reference sequence). Trimming stripped 4 bases from V and 2 bases from J, with 13 bases between. The CDR3 covers 14 residues. The CDR3: CSAKSGLDTDTQYF. CDR3 sequence (DNA): TGCAGTGCTAAGTCGGGGCTTGACACAGATACGCAGTATTTT.

V and J are TRBV28 and TRBJ2-5; a possible D gene is TRBD1 (6 bases). Trimming removed 2 bases at V and 6 bases at J, with 19 bases between. The germline V gene has CDR1 MDHEN and CDR2 SYDVKM. This CDR3 comprises 16 residues. The CDR3 DNA follows: TGTGCCAGCAGTTTAATTGGGATGGCAGGGGAAAAGACCCAGTACTTC. Protein sequence: CASSLIGMAGEKTQYF.

J is TRBJ2-5 and V is TRBV11-2, with 7 positions matching TRBD2. Germline V lookup: CDR1 SGHAT, CDR2 FQNNGV. This CDR3 spans 15 amino acids. J lost 5 bases, V lost 1 base, and 7 bases had no gene match. CDR3 region: CASSLGLAAVETQYF. The CDR3 bases are TGTGCCAGCAGCTTAGGCCTAGCGGCGGTGGAGACCCAGTACTTC.

This clonotype turned up a few times. The rearrangement joins TRBV5-1 to TRBJ2-3; perhaps TRBD1 as D (5 bases). Germline values: CDR1 SGHRS, CDR2 YFSETQ. CDR3 length equals 16 residues. V was cut by 2 bases and J by 4 bases, with 17 bases left in between. CDR3 nucleotide sequence: TGCGCCAGCAGCTTTAACACAGGCGAAATGGCAGATACGCAGTATTTT. Translating gives CASSFNTGEMADTQYF.

V is TRBV10-3 and J is TRBJ2-1; 16 bases are shared with TRBD2. J lost 7 bases, V lost 8 bases, and 2 bases had no gene match. The CDR3 loop spans 14 amino acids. Germline V gene lookup returns CDR1 ENHRY and CDR2 SYGVKD. The CDR3 DNA follows: TGTGCCATCGGGACTAGCGGGGGGGCAAATGAGCAGTTCTTC. Translating gives CAIGTSGGANEQFF.

Comments on this clonotype: A single base separates this from a much larger clone, so it may be a read error. The V and J genes are TRBV7-9 and TRBJ2-7, with D possibly being TRBD1 (6 bases). CDR3 length equals 14 residues. V was trimmed by 2 bases and J by 3 bases, leaving 11 bases between them. Germline V gene sequence: CDR1 SEHNR, CDR2 FQNEAQ (reference sequence). The CDR3 here is CASSLTGKGYEQYF. The CDR3 nucleotides are TGTGCCAGCAGCTTAACAGGGAAAGGCTACGAGCAGTACTTC.

V and J are TRBV28 and TRBJ2-5, with a possible D match to TRBD2 (6 bases). The CDR3 contains 15 residues. CDR1 and CDR2 (germline): MDHEN, SYDVKM. Trimming removed 6 bases from V and 3 bases from J, with 17 bases in between. The CDR3 spells CASRHPSDIKETQYF. DNA of the CDR3: TGTGCCAGCAGGCACCCTAGCGATATAAAAGAGACCCAGTACTTC.

This clonotype appeared once. The chain is built from TRBV27 and TRBJ2-1; D call uncertain. This CDR3 has 15 amino acids. Germline assignment: CDR1 MNHEY and CDR2 SMNVEV (reference sequence). Trimming pared 6 bases from V and 6 bases from J, leaving 18 bases between. The CDR3 loop is CASSSHGGNLNEQFF. As DNA, the CDR3 is TGTGCCAGCAGCTCACACGGCGGAAACCTCAATGAGCAGTTCTTC.

This clonotype was detected a few times. The chain has TRBV5-1 and TRBJ1-2; D not resolved. CDR1 and CDR2 (germline): SGHRS, YFSETQ. The CDR3 has 13 residues. V lost 4 bases, J lost 7 bases, and 14 bases lay in between. CDR3 amino acids: CASSMGSSFGYTF. The CDR3 nucleotides read TGCGCCAGCAGCATGGGAAGTAGCTTTGGCTACACCTTC.

This clonotype was observed at least ten times. The CDR3 loop is CASSRRRVPYEQYF. The DNA of the CDR3 is TGTGCCAGCAGCCGGAGGAGGGTTCCCTACGAGCAGTACTTC. The chain combines TRBV11-1 with TRBJ2-7, with D possibly TRBD2 on 6 matching bases. Trimming shortened V by 5 bases and J by 2 bases, and 13 bases separated the two germline ends. Germline V gene data show CDR1 as SGHAT and CDR2 as FQDESV (reference sequence). The CDR3 is made up of 14 amino acids.